The 13 T cell receptor beta chains listed next were all sequenced from one sample in a study of CXCR3-negative and CXCR3-positive naive CD8 T cells. UMI labels and 5' RACE were used to prepare the TRB cDNA libraries. One entry per CDR3 protein, without DNA, is what TCRdb gives after re-calling the 5' RACE reads. The sample data list approximately 90,000 distinct CDR3 sequences. Antigen specificity for these receptors is unknown. Study-wide results and caveats: CXCR3-positive naive cells carried more hydrophobic TRB CDR3s than CXCR3-negative ones.

Sequences were obtained from naive CXCR3+ CD8+ T cells from blood. Subset here: CD45RO-CCR7+CD27+CD95- naive CD8+ T cells expressing CXCR3 (TNR3+). These receptors were taken from a human donor in good health. Some clones in this sample may be carry-over from other donors' samples.

This sequence joins TRBV20-1 and TRBJ2-7; TCRdb proposes TRBD2, but this gene call is untestable without DNA. CDR1 is DFQATT, CDR2 SNEGSKA, per germline (reference sequence). The CDR3 is 16 residues long. The chain's CDR3 is CSARDIEGGLAYEQYF.

The chain recombines TRBV27 with TRBJ2-7. The CDR3 extends over 14 amino acids. Germline CDR1 MNHEY, CDR2 SMNVEV (reference sequence). The chain's CDR3 is CASSPRLYPFEQYF.

The chain has TRBV19 and TRBJ1-1. The germline V gene encodes CDR1 LNHDA and CDR2 SQIVND (reference sequence). This CDR3 is 15 amino acids long. CDR3 loop: CASRTTQDRNTEAFF.

The rearrangement links TRBV6-2 or TRBV6-3 to TRBJ2-5; with no DNA, the TCRdb D assignment of TRBD1 cannot be verified. The CDR3 consists of 18 residues. CDR1 MNHEY and CDR2 SVGEGT come from the germline V gene. The CDR3: CASSYSTRDSPDQETQYF.

This rearrangement joins TRBV10-3 to TRBJ2-5; the D gene TCRdb calls, TRBD2, cannot be checked with no DNA. Germline loops: CDR1 ENHRY, CDR2 SYGVKD. The length of the CDR3 is 14 residues. CDR3 loop: CAIRGTSGEETQYF.

The chain links TRBV7-8 to TRBJ2-7; the D call from TCRdb, TRBD2, cannot be confirmed without DNA. This CDR3 region has 14 residues. CDR1 is SGHVS, CDR2 FQNEAQ, per germline. The chain's CDR3 is CASTHDPADYEQYF.

The CDR3: CASSNLGQGDEKLFF. V is TRBV7-2 and J is TRBJ1-4; TCRdb outputs TRBD1, but without DNA this stays unchecked. The CDR3 covers 15 residues. Germline CDR1 SGHTA, CDR2 FQGNSA.

This chain links TRBV7-3 with TRBJ2-7; checking the TCRdb D call of TRBD1 is not possible without DNA. Per germline, CDR1 SGHTA and CDR2 FQGTGA. The CDR3 is 13 residues long. The CDR3 region is CASSEGDSYEQYF.

The chain joins TRBV4-1 to TRBJ2-7; TCRdb outputs TRBD1, but without DNA this stays unchecked. The CDR3 length is 15 residues. Per germline, CDR1 MGHRA and CDR2 YSYEKL. The CDR3 protein is CASSPRDRGAYEQYF.

The gene calls are TRBV5-1 and TRBJ2-3; TCRdb proposes TRBD1, but this gene call is untestable without DNA. From germline, CDR1 is SGHRS and CDR2 YFSETQ. The CDR3 length is 14 residues. The CDR3 spells CASAGQGSTDTQYF. Based on the CDR3 plus reference TRBV5-1 and TRBJ2-3, the full variable domain is KAGVTQTPRYLIKTRGQQVTLSCSPISGHRSVSWYQQTPGQGLQFLFEYFSETQRNKGNFPGRFSGRQFSNSRSEMNVSTLELGDSALYLCASAGQGSTDTQYFGPGTRLTVL.

The chain combines TRBV12-3 or TRBV12-4 with TRBJ1-2; lacking DNA, the TRBD1 call made by TCRdb goes unchecked. The CDR3 has 13 residues. The CDR3 here is CASSLALGDGYTF.

The chain has TRBV5-1 and TRBJ2-1. Germline V CDR1 and CDR2: SGHRS, YFSETQ. CDR3 length: 15 amino acids. CDR3 amino acids: CASSLEAVSYNEQFF.

V usage is TRBV6-4 and J usage is TRBJ2-2; TCRdb names TRBD1, which stays unverified in the absence of DNA. This CDR3 has 13 amino acids. The germline V gene encodes CDR1 MRHNA and CDR2 SNTAGT. CDR3 amino acids: CASSKTDTGELFF.